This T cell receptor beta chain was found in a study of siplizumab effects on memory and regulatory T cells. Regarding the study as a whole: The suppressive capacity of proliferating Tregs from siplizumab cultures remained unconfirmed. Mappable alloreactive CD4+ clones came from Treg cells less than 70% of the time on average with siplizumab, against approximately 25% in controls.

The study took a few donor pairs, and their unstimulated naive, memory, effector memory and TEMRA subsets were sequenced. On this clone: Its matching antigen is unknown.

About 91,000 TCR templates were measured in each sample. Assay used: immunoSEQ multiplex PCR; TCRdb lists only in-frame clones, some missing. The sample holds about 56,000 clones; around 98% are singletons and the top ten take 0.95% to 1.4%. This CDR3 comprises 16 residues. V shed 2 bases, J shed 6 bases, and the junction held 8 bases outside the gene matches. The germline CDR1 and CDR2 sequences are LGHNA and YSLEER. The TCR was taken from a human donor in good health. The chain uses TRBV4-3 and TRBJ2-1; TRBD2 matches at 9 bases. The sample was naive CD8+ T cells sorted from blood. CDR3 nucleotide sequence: TGCGCCAGCAGCCAAAAAGCGGGAGGACTCGGCAATGAGCAGTTCTTC. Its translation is CASSQKAGGLGNEQFF.